This T cell receptor (beta chain) came from a study of cytomegalovirus exposure and HLA in healthy donors. Study-wide points: Overall, around 150 TCR beta chains were annotated as cytomegalovirus-associated. Through in vitro validation, three CMV-associated chains were shown to be specific for CMV antigens. According to reports, the classifier identified cytomegalovirus status with high specificity and sensitivity.

Germline CDR1 SGHRS, CDR2 YFSETQ. The CDR3 contains 15 residues. Deletions cut 2 bases from V and 0 bases from J, with 8 bases between. Sequencing was performed with immunoSEQ multiplex PCR; in TCRdb, only in-frame clones are kept and a portion is missing. The sample holds under 400,000 clones, approximately 91% seen once. On this clone itself: As yet, its antigen is unknown.

This chain connects TRBV5-1 to TRBJ1-4; D gene unclear. The sequence came from a man between 25 and 39 years old in good health and CMV-seronegative. Sequencing was carried out using PBMCs. The CDR3 protein is CASSFDGTTNEKLFF. As DNA, the CDR3 is TGCGCCAGCAGCTTCGACGGGACAACTAATGAAAAACTGTTTTTT.